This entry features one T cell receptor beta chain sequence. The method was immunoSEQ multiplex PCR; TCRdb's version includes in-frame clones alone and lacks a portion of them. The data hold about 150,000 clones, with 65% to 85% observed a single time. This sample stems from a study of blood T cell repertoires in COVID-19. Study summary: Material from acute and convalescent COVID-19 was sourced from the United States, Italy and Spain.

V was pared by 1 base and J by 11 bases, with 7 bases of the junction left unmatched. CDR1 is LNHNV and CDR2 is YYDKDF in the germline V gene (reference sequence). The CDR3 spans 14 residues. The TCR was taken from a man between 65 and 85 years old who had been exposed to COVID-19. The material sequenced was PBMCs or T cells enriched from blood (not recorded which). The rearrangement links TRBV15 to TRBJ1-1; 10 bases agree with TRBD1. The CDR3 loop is CATSRGGQGVGAFF. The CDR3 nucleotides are TGTGCCACCAGCAGAGGAGGACAGGGGGTTGGCGCTTTCTTT.